The 18 T cell receptor beta chains given below trace back to one sample, sequenced in a study of blood T cell repertoires in COVID-19. Sequencing used immunoSEQ multiplex PCR; TCRdb keeps in-frame clones, though not all of them. This table has 130,000 or so clones, roughly 80% appearing once. What was sequenced was PBMCs or T cells enriched from blood (not recorded which). Receptors originate from a man aged 35-49 years with acute COVID-19.

The gene calls are TRBV6-1 and TRBJ1-6; possible D gene TRBD1, 6 bases. CDR1 and CDR2 (germline): MNHNS, SASEGT. Trimming removed 4 bases at V and 5 bases at J, with 15 bases between. The CDR3 length is 16 residues. The CDR3 coding sequence is TGTGCCAGCAGTGTACAGGGCCCCCGGAATAATTCACCCCTCCACTTT. The encoded protein is CASSVQGPRNNSPLHF.

The gene calls are TRBV9 and TRBJ2-7, with TRBD1 identical over 10 bases. This CDR3 is 14 amino acids long. With V trimmed by 0 bases and J by 4 bases, 1 base remained unmatched. Germline loops: CDR1 SGDLS, CDR2 YYNGEE. CDR3 sequence: CASSVGDRGYEQYF. Written as DNA, the CDR3 is TGTGCCAGCAGCGTAGGGGACAGGGGATACGAGCAGTACTTC. The whole variable domain, remainder taken from reference TRBV9 and TRBJ2-7, is DSGVTQTPKHLITATGQRVTLRCSPRSGDLSVYWYQQSLDQGLQFLIQYYNGEERAKGNILERFSAQQFPDLHSELNLSSLELGDSALYFCASSVGDRGYEQYFGPGTRLTVT.

The sample holds a few counts of this clone. The CDR3 spells CASILTASGNTIYF. CDR3 DNA sequence: TGTGCCAGCATCCTGACAGCCTCTGGAAACACCATATATTTT. The chain employs TRBV7-9 and TRBJ1-3, with D possibly being TRBD1 (5 bases). The V gene's germline CDR1 is SEHNR and CDR2 FQNEAQ (reference sequence). The CDR3 runs 14 residues. Trimming took off 7 bases at V and 0 bases at J, with 10 bases between the two ends.

J is TRBJ1-2 and V is TRBV28; D gene uncertain. The germline V and J ends were trimmed by 3 bases and 4 bases, with 6 bases remaining between them. Germline CDR1 is MDHEN and CDR2 is SYDVKM. There are 12 residues in the CDR3. CDR3 nucleotide sequence: TGTGCCAGCAGTTTCAGGCTCTATGGCTACACCTTC. This sequence encodes CASSFRLYGYTF.

The rearrangement uses TRBV28 and TRBJ1-2, with TRBD1 matching over 10 bases. The CDR3 consists of 14 residues. Per the germline V gene, CDR1 is MDHEN and CDR2 is SYDVKM. J was trimmed by 5 bases and V by 5 bases; bases with no gene match: 5. CDR3 nucleotides: TGTGCCAGCAGTGGGGGGACAGGGGAATATGGCTACACCTTC. This sequence encodes CASSGGTGEYGYTF.

The chain joins TRBV28 to TRBJ1-4; D call uncertain. Trimming removed 1 base from V and 15 bases from J, with 12 bases in between. Germline assignment: CDR1 MDHEN and CDR2 SYDVKM. The CDR3 is 12 amino acids. CDR3 residues: CASSLSELAMFF. The CDR3 DNA is TGTGCCAGCAGTTTATCGGAACTAGCTATGTTTTTT.

J is TRBJ2-3 and V is TRBV3-1 (or the pseudogene TRBV3-2); D might be TRBD2 (5 bases). Trimming removed 4 bases at V and 4 bases at J, with 15 bases between. The CDR3 contains 15 residues. Germline values: CDR1 LGHDT, CDR2 YNNKEL (reference sequence). The CDR3 protein is CASSRTRGVADTQYF. The CDR3 region has the DNA TGTGCCAGCAGCCGTACTCGGGGAGTGGCAGATACGCAGTATTTT.

The rearrangement links TRBV27 to TRBJ1-2; perhaps TRBD1 as D (6 bases). Per germline, CDR1 MNHEY and CDR2 SMNVEV (reference sequence). Trimming removed 5 bases from V and 6 bases from J, with 13 bases in between. This CDR3 contains 13 residues. This chain's CDR3 is CASSEGDKDGYTF. CDR3 DNA sequence: TGTGCCAGCAGTGAAGGGGACAAAGATGGCTACACCTTC.

This chain connects TRBV27 to TRBJ1-4; weak D call: TRBD1 (5 bases). Germline V lookup: CDR1 MNHEY, CDR2 SMNVEV (reference sequence). Trimming cost V 3 bases and J 8 bases, with 13 bases left between them. There are 14 residues in the CDR3. The CDR3 spells CASSLAGLGEKLFF. CDR3 DNA: TGTGCCAGCAGTTTGGCAGGGTTAGGGGAAAAACTGTTTTTT.

This clone appeared a single time. The chain joins TRBV18 to TRBJ2-5; D call uncertain. Trimming pared 3 bases from V and 1 base from J, leaving 9 bases between. Looked up from germline, CDR1 is KGHSH and CDR2 is LQKENI. The CDR3 has 14 residues. CDR3 residues: CASSPTAFQETQYF. CDR3 nucleotide sequence: TGTGCCAGCTCACCTACTGCTTTCCAAGAGACCCAGTACTTC.

The genes are TRBV7-3 and TRBJ2-2, with D possibly being TRBD2 (6 bases). Germline assignment: CDR1 SGHTA and CDR2 FQGTGA. The ends were cut back, 6 bases at V and 11 bases at J, with 13 bases in the middle. This CDR3 is 12 amino acids long. The CDR3 DNA reads TGTGCCAGCAGTTATAGCGGTGTAGAGCTGTTTTTT. Its translation is CASSYSGVELFF. The variable domain in full, with the rest retrieved from reference TRBV7-3 and TRBJ2-2, is GAGVSQTPSNKVTEKGKYVELRCDPISGHTALYWYRQSLGQGPEFLIYFQGTGAADDSGLPNDRFFAVRPEGSVSTLKIQRTERGDSAVYLCASSYSGVELFFGEGSRLTVL.

To note about this clone: At the DNA level, this CDR3 is encoded by other sequences in the same sample as well. The chain links TRBV12-3 or TRBV12-4 to TRBJ2-7; no definite D call. This CDR3 region has 13 residues. V was trimmed by 0 bases and J by 4 bases, leaving 7 bases between them. CDR3 in amino acids: CASSLAGSYEQYF. The CDR3 DNA reads as TGTGCCAGCAGTTTAGCGGGCAGTTACGAGCAGTACTTC.

V gene TRBV9 combines with J gene TRBJ1-3; a possible D gene is TRBD1 (5 bases). Germline V gene lookup returns CDR1 SGDLS and CDR2 YYNGEE. V dropped 6 bases and J dropped 0 bases, with 13 bases sitting between them. The CDR3 runs 15 residues. The CDR3 DNA reads as TGTGCCAGCACGACCGGGACTCACTCTGGAAACACCATATATTTT. Its translation is CASTTGTHSGNTIYF.

The CDR3 is CASSSFTGTYEQYF. The CDR3 bases are TGTGCCAGCAGCTCCTTTACCGGGACCTACGAGCAGTACTTC. This chain joins TRBV5-6 and TRBJ2-7, with D possibly TRBD2 on 5 matching bases. Trimming removed 3 bases at V and 2 bases at J, with 12 bases between. CDR1 is SGHDT and CDR2 is YYEEEE in the germline V gene. The CDR3 has 14 amino acids.

The J gene is TRBJ1-1, the V gene TRBV5-1, with TRBD1 matching over 9 bases. The J segment lost 1 base and the V segment lost 4 bases, leaving 2 bases of the junction unmatched. CDR1 SGHRS and CDR2 YFSETQ come from the germline V gene. The CDR3 is made up of 14 amino acids. CDR3 coding DNA: TGCGCCAGCAGCACGGGACAGGGGAACACTGAAGCTTTCTTT. Its translation: CASSTGQGNTEAFF.

V is TRBV5-1 and J is TRBJ2-3; D not resolved. Between the trimmed V and J ends, which lost 4 bases and 2 bases, there was a span of 11 bases. The CDR3 has 14 residues. Germline CDR1 and CDR2: SGHRS and YFSETQ. The CDR3 nucleotides read TGCGCCAGCAGCCTGACACCTCCCACAGATACGCAGTATTTT. It encodes CASSLTPPTDTQYF.

In DNA form, the CDR3 reads TGTGCCACCCAGGAGGCAGATACGCAGTATTTT. Translated: CATQEADTQYF. The chain is built from TRBV24-1 and TRBJ2-3; possibly TRBD2 for D (5 bases). CDR1 is KGHDR, CDR2 SFDVKD, per germline. V shed 9 bases and J shed 4 bases, with 7 bases lying between them. The CDR3 is 11 residues long.

The V call is TRBV9, the J call TRBJ1-3; D is possibly TRBD1 (5 bases). Germline lookup yields CDR1 SGDLS and CDR2 YYNGEE. Between the trimmed V and J ends, which lost 0 bases and 0 bases, there was a span of 13 bases. The CDR3 loop spans 17 amino acids. The CDR3 nucleotides read TGTGCCAGCAGCGTAGCTGCCGGAGGGGCCTCTGGAAACACCATATATTTT. This codes for CASSVAAGGASGNTIYF.